One T cell receptor beta chain is described in this entry. This entry belongs to a study of T cell clones after liver transplantation. The ends were cut back, 1 base at V and 2 bases at J, with 6 bases in the middle. Germline CDR1 and CDR2: SGHAT and FQDESV (reference sequence). This CDR3 spans 13 amino acids. Using immunoSEQ multiplex PCR, the repertoire was profiled, and TCRdb retains in-frame clones only, with some absent. The data hold around 100,000 clones, with around four fifths observed a single time. This TCR was sampled from a human patient who received a liver transplant. Some of the T cells might come from the graft donor. The specimen comprised CD4+ T cells from blood, sampled about 50 months after liver transplant. The chain joins TRBV11-1 to TRBJ2-7; no definite D call. The chain's CDR3 is CASSLGRPYEQYF. The CDR3 DNA reads TGTGCCAGCAGCTTAGGGCGTCCCTACGAGCAGTACTTC.